The clone carrying this TCR beta chain was seen once. What it binds is unknown. The data stem from a study of B cell selection in AIRE deficiency. General study results and limits: TCRbeta-only data showed 30% to 45% of shared healthy Treg sequences in healthy Tconv. CDR3s were shorter in shared Treg sequences, reflecting few non-templated nucleotide insertions.

Under the authors' procedure: Conventional T cell pools: approximately 1x10^5 distinct patient, 130,000 to 150,000 donor TCRbeta sequences. Measured with immunoSEQ multiplex PCR; TCRdb has only the in-frame clones, and not every one. V and J calls and clone size are given by that table; D and trimming were obtained from the DNA. Of tens of thousands of clones in the sample, roughly 96% were seen once. Trimming left V 5 bases short and J 3 bases short, with 11 bases between. Germline CDR1 and CDR2: MNHEY and SVGAGI. The CDR3 is 13 amino acids. Conventional CD4 T cells were sorted as CD4+CD127+ cells. Control samples were from healthy, unrelated donors.

This TCR came from a human donor in good health. This chain joins TRBV6-5 and TRBJ2-7; perhaps TRBD2 as D (5 bases). The sample was CD4+CD127+ conventional T cells sorted from PBMCs. The CDR3 DNA reads TGTGCCAGCAGTGAGGGATGGGACTACGAGCAGTACTTC. Amino acids: CASSEGWDYEQYF.